These 27 T cell receptor beta chains share one sample of origin, sequenced in a study of blood T cell repertoires in COVID-19. The protocol was immunoSEQ multiplex PCR, while the TCRdb copy is restricted to in-frame clones and leaves out a portion. The sample has 100,000 to 150,000 clones, just under 80% seen once. The sequenced material came from peripheral blood. These receptors were collected from a human donor in a cohort sampled during active COVID-19.

This chain connects TRBV7-9 to TRBJ2-4; 9 bases are shared with TRBD1. Losses at the gene ends were 9 bases for V and 0 bases for J; bases not matched to a gene: 3. There are 14 residues in the CDR3. CDR1 and CDR2 from the germline V gene are SEHNR and FQNEAQ (reference sequence). CDR3 in amino acids: CASGGQGAKNIQYF. The CDR3 coding sequence is TGTGCCAGTGGGGGACAGGGAGCCAAAAACATTCAGTACTTC.

This clone was picked up a small number of times. The rearrangement joins TRBV3-1 (or the pseudogene TRBV3-2) to TRBJ2-3; tentatively, D is TRBD2 (7 bases). Germline CDR1 reads LGHDT; CDR2 reads YNNKEL (reference sequence). The CDR3 totals 15 residues. V gave up 11 bases and J gave up 2 bases, with 20 bases separating them. CDR3 region: CASQAGAPYTDTQYF. Here the CDR3 DNA reads TGTGCCTCGCAGGCGGGGGCCCCATACACAGATACGCAGTATTTT.

A remark on this clone: No conserved phenylalanine or tryptophan is present at the end of the CDR3, so a read error is the likely explanation. Because the CDR3's place on the DNA is in doubt, the DNA is left out and the CDR3 is given as listed by TCRdb. The genes are TRBV7-9 and TRBJ1-1; the table's D call of TRBD1 was not tested on the DNA. CDR1 SEHNR and CDR2 FQNEAQ come from the germline V gene (reference sequence). The CDR3 spans 13 residues, counting both ends. CDR3 residues: CASSSSRDRVSTV.

This clone was detected once. The DNA of the CDR3 is TGTGCCAGCAGTTTAGGGGGACAGGGGGCGCGAGATGGCTACACCTTC. Translation: CASSLGGQGARDGYTF. The chain employs TRBV28 and TRBJ1-2; 12 bases align to TRBD1. V lost 2 bases and J lost 6; bases outside the gene matches: 7. Germline V gene lookup returns CDR1 MDHEN and CDR2 SYDVKM. CDR3 length: 16 residues.

This clone appeared a single time. The chain uses TRBV29-1 and TRBJ1-2; possible D gene TRBD1, 5 bases. The germline gives CDR1 SQVTM, CDR2 ANQGSEA. CDR3 length equals 11 residues. V lost 7 bases and J 4 bases, leaving 10 bases between the germline ends. As DNA, the CDR3 is TGCAGCGCCGATAGGGGCTATGGCTACACCTTC. It codes for CSADRGYGYTF.

The chain joins TRBV18 to TRBJ2-3; possible D gene TRBD2, 5 bases. Germline V lookup: CDR1 KGHSH, CDR2 LQKENI. Trimming shortened V by 3 bases and J by 1 base, and 8 bases separated the two germline ends. This CDR3 spans 14 amino acids. The CDR3 protein is CASSPDSGTDTQYF. The DNA for the CDR3 is TGTGCCAGCTCACCGGATAGCGGCACAGATACGCAGTATTTT.

This chain joins TRBV7-2 and TRBJ2-7; D gene ambiguous. CDR1 SGHTA and CDR2 FQGNSA come from the germline V gene. CDR3 size: 13 residues. Trimming took 2 bases from V and 6 from J, leaving 11 bases between them. The CDR3 region has the DNA TGTGCCAGCAGCTTAAACTGGTCCACCGAGCAGTACTTC. Translation: CASSLNWSTEQYF.

The V call is TRBV19, the J call TRBJ2-7, with 11 bases lining up with TRBD2. The V gene end was trimmed by 3 bases and the J gene end by 2 bases; junction bases not matched to a gene: 0. This CDR3 region has 14 residues. The germline V gene encodes CDR1 LNHDA and CDR2 SQIVND (reference sequence). CDR3 amino acids: CASSMGLAAYEQYF. The DNA for the CDR3 is TGTGCCAGTAGTATGGGACTAGCGGCCTACGAGCAGTACTTC.

This clone was detected only a few times. The chain recombines TRBV3-1 (or the pseudogene TRBV3-2) with TRBJ2-7; TRBD2 aligns across 11 bases. The CDR3 totals 16 residues. The J segment lost 3 bases and the V segment lost 0 bases, leaving 4 bases of the junction unmatched. CDR1 and CDR2 from the germline V gene are LGHDT and YNNKEL (reference sequence). Here the CDR3 DNA reads TGTGCCAGCAGCCAAGAATTACTAGCGGGAGTCTACGAGCAGTACTTC. Encoded protein: CASSQELLAGVYEQYF.

This chain uses TRBV5-5 with TRBJ1-4; 7 nucleotides align to TRBD1. From germline, CDR1 is SGHKS and CDR2 YYEKEE (reference sequence). V shed 2 bases, J shed 7 bases, and the junction held 8 bases outside the gene matches. The CDR3 is made up of 15 amino acids. As DNA, the CDR3 is TGTGCCAGCAGCTTCCGGACAGGAGGGACTGAAAAACTGTTTTTT. This gives the protein CASSFRTGGTEKLFF.

This clone appeared once. The rearrangement joins TRBV2 to TRBJ2-6, with 9 bases identical to TRBD2. Looked up from germline, CDR1 is SNHLY and CDR2 is FYNNEI. This CDR3 comprises 17 residues. Trimming cost V 7 bases and J 1 base; bases outside gene matches: 8. In nucleotides, the CDR3 is TGTGCCAGCATGGAGTTAGCGGGAGAATCTGGGGCCAACGTCCTGACTTTC. Translating gives CASMELAGESGANVLTF.

The chain carries TRBV7-3 and TRBJ2-3; 11 bases align to TRBD2. CDR3 length: 15 residues. The V gene end was trimmed by 5 bases and the J gene end by 3 bases; junction bases not matched to a gene: 4. CDR1 and CDR2 (germline): SGHTA, FQGTGA. The CDR3 reads CASSQTSGETDTQYF. Here the CDR3 DNA reads TGTGCCAGCAGCCAGACTAGCGGGGAAACAGATACGCAGTATTTT.

The V gene is TRBV7-3, the J gene TRBJ2-3; the D is unclear. Germline V gene data show CDR1 as SGHTA and CDR2 as FQGTGA. CDR3 size: 13 residues. The ends were cut back, 2 bases at V and 1 base at J, with 4 bases in the middle. CDR3 sequence reads: CASSLGGTDTQYF. The CDR3 bases are TGTGCCAGCAGCTTAGGAGGCACAGATACGCAGTATTTT. The full variable domain, completed using reference TRBV7-3 and TRBJ2-3, is GAGVSQTPSNKVTEKGKYVELRCDPISGHTALYWYRQSLGQGPEFLIYFQGTGAADDSGLPNDRFFAVRPEGSVSTLKIQRTERGDSAVYLCASSLGGTDTQYFGPGTRLTVL.

This chain joins TRBV13 and TRBJ2-1, with D possibly matching TRBD2 (5 bases). V was shortened by 5 bases and J by 6 bases, with 11 bases between the two germline ends. This CDR3 comprises 13 residues. Germline CDR1 reads PRHDT; CDR2 reads FYEKMQ (reference sequence). The CDR3 loop is CASSGTRSNEQFF. Here the CDR3 DNA reads TGTGCCAGCAGCGGCACTAGATCCAATGAGCAGTTCTTC.

This chain links TRBV5-4 with TRBJ1-1; 7 bases align to TRBD1. Unmatched junction bases numbered 8, after V lost 4 bases and J lost 2 bases. The germline CDR1 and CDR2 sequences are SGHNT and YYREEE (reference sequence). The CDR3 loop spans 15 amino acids. The CDR3: CASSPSGGPNTEAFF. The DNA for the CDR3 is TGTGCCAGCAGCCCGTCAGGGGGGCCCAACACTGAAGCTTTCTTT.

This chain links TRBV7-2 with TRBJ1-6; D gene unclear. This CDR3 spans 13 amino acids. Germline V gene lookup returns CDR1 SGHTA and CDR2 FQGNSA. V was trimmed by 2 bases and J by 8 bases, leaving 7 bases between them. Written as DNA, the CDR3 is TGTGCCAGCAGCTTATTGCGGGATTCACCCCTCCACTTT. It yields the protein CASSLLRDSPLHF.

The V call is TRBV28, the J call TRBJ1-6, with 10 bases matching TRBD1. The CDR3 runs to 16 residues. V trimming: 3 bases; J trimming: 8 bases; junction bases outside the gene matches: 7. In germline, CDR1 is MDHEN, CDR2 SYDVKM. CDR3 coding DNA: TGTGCCAGCAGTTTTCAGGGACAGGGGACAGATTCACCCCTCCACTTT. This translates into CASSFQGQGTDSPLHF. Complete variable domain (other parts from reference TRBV28 and TRBJ1-6): DVKVTQSSRYLVKRTGEKVFLECVQDMDHENMFWYRQDPGLGLRLIYFSYDVKMKEKGDIPEGYSVSREKKERFSLILESASTNQTSMYLCASSFQGQGTDSPLHFGNGTRLTVT.

This clone was recorded only once. The V gene is TRBV18, the J gene TRBJ1-1; no definite D call. V lost 3 bases, J lost 1 base, and 9 bases lay in between. This CDR3 contains 14 residues. Germline V CDR1 and CDR2: KGHSH, LQKENI. The CDR3 protein is CASSPNPGNTEAFF. CDR3 bases: TGTGCCAGCTCACCGAACCCGGGGAACACTGAAGCTTTCTTT.

The CDR3 spells CASTQGQGGDTQYF. The CDR3 nucleotides are TGTGCCAGCACCCAGGGACAGGGTGGGGATACGCAGTATTTT. V is TRBV7-2 and J is TRBJ2-3; TRBD1 matches 9 bases. V was clipped by 7 bases and J by 6 bases; unmatched bases: 8. Looked up from germline, CDR1 is SGHTA and CDR2 is FQGNSA. There are 14 residues in the CDR3.

In this sample, this clone turned up many times. The chain employs TRBV28 and TRBJ2-3, with D possibly being TRBD2 (7 bases). The CDR3 runs to 17 residues. Germline V gene lookup returns CDR1 MDHEN and CDR2 SYDVKM. V was shortened by 6 bases and J by 4 bases, with 23 bases between the two germline ends. The CDR3 bases are TGTGCCAGCAGCCCCCAACCGGGGGGCCCAAAGTCAGATACGCAGTATTTT. As protein: CASSPQPGGPKSDTQYF.

V is TRBV2 and J is TRBJ2-5, with 9 positions matching TRBD2. This CDR3 contains 15 residues. The trim removed 1 base at V and 5 bases at J, leaving 5 bases unmatched. Germline V gives CDR1 SNHLY, CDR2 FYNNEI. The CDR3 bases are TGTGCCAGCAGTGAAGGCGGGGGGGCCGGGGAGACCCAGTACTTC. Encoded protein: CASSEGGGAGETQYF.

This clone was seen a few times. This chain joins TRBV6-5 and TRBJ1-3; D might be TRBD1 (6 bases). Trimming cost V 3 bases and J 2 bases, with 8 bases left between them. Germline V CDR1 and CDR2: MNHEY, SVGAGI. The CDR3 covers 14 residues. The CDR3 sequence is CASSYTGTGNTIYF. Here the CDR3 DNA reads TGTGCCAGCAGTTATACAGGGACTGGAAACACCATATATTTT.

This clone occurred a few times. V is TRBV7-3 and J is TRBJ2-5; 7 nucleotides agree with TRBD1. This CDR3 spans 15 amino acids. Germline V lookup: CDR1 SGHTA, CDR2 FQGTGA. The ends lost 4 bases at V and 4 bases at J; junction bases unmatched: 9. CDR3 in amino acids: CASSSTGKLGETQYF. The CDR3 DNA reads as TGTGCCAGCAGCTCGACAGGGAAATTGGGAGAGACCCAGTACTTC.

Only one count was recorded for this clone. The rearrangement links TRBV27 to TRBJ1-1, with 7 bases aligning to TRBD1. The CDR3 consists of 15 residues. V shed 2 bases, J shed 2 bases, and the junction held 5 bases outside the gene matches. The germline gives CDR1 MNHEY, CDR2 SMNVEV (reference sequence). CDR3 loop: CASSLRTGGNTEAFF. The CDR3 DNA reads as TGTGCCAGCAGTTTAAGGACAGGAGGAAACACTGAAGCTTTCTTT.

The table lists this clone with a few counts. J is TRBJ2-3 and V is TRBV27; 7 nucleotides agree with TRBD1. Trimming removed 3 bases from V and 1 base from J; junction bases left unmatched: 7. This CDR3 spans 16 amino acids. Germline V gives CDR1 MNHEY, CDR2 SMNVEV (reference sequence). The CDR3 loop reads CASSLGQWTGTDTQYF. The CDR3 DNA is TGTGCCAGCAGTTTGGGACAGTGGACGGGCACAGATACGCAGTATTTT.

The chain employs TRBV9 and TRBJ2-3; 12 nucleotides align to TRBD2. The CDR3 sequence is 17 residues long. V gave up 4 bases and J gave up 1 base; unmatched junction bases: 7. The germline CDR1 and CDR2 sequences are SGDLS and YYNGEE. The CDR3 nucleotides read TGTGCCAGCAGCCCAACGACTAGCGGGGGTGGCACAGATACGCAGTATTTT. Translating gives CASSPTTSGGGTDTQYF.

This rearrangement joins TRBV27 to TRBJ1-6; D not resolved. The CDR3 length is 15 residues. V was trimmed by 2 bases and J by 4 bases, leaving 9 bases between them. In germline, CDR1 is MNHEY, CDR2 SMNVEV (reference sequence). The CDR3 here is CASSLNAIYNSPLHF. CDR3 bases: TGTGCCAGCAGTTTAAATGCGATATATAATTCACCCCTCCACTTT.